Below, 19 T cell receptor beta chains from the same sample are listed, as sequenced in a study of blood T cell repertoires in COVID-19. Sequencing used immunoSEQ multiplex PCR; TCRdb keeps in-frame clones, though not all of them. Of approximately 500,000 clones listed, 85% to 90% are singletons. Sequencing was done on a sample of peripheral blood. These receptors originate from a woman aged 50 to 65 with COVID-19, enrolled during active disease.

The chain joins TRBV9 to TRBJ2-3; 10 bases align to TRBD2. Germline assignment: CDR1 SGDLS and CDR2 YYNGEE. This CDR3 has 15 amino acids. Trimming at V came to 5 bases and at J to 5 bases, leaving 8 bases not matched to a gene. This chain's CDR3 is CASSERGGDRDTQYF. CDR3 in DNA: TGTGCCAGCAGTGAGCGGGGGGGTGATCGAGATACGCAGTATTTT.

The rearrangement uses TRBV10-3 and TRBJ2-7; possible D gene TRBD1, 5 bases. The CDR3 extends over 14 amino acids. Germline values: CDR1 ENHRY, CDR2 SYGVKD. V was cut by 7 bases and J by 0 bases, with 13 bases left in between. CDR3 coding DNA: TGTGCCATCAAAACTGACAGCGACTCCTACGAGCAGTACTTC. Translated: CAIKTDSDSYEQYF.

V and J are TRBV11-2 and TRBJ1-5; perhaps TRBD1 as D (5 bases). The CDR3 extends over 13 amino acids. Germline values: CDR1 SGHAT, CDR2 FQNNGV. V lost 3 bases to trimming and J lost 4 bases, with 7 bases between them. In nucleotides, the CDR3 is TGTGCCAGCAGCTTCGGGGGGAATCAGCCCCAGCATTTT. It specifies CASSFGGNQPQHF.

CDR3 loop: CASSLIARGTGELFF. DNA for the CDR3: TGTGCCAGCAGCTTAATAGCCAGGGGCACCGGGGAGCTGTTTTTT. The chain has TRBV7-9 and TRBJ2-2; maybe TRBD1 (6 bases). Trimming removed 2 bases at V and 4 bases at J, with 11 bases between. Germline lookup yields CDR1 SEHNR and CDR2 FQNEAQ (reference sequence). The CDR3 sequence is 15 residues long.

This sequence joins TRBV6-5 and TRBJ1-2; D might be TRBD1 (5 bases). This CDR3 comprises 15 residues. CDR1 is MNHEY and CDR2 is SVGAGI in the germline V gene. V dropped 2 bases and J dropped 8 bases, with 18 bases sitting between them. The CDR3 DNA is TGTGCCAGCAGTTACGCCGACAGAGGATTCGGCGGCTACACCTTC. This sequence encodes CASSYADRGFGGYTF.

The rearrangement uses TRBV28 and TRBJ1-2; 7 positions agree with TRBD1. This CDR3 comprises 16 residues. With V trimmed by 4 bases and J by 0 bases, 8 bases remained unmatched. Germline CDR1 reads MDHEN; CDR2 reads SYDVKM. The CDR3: CASSSTGVPSNYGYTF. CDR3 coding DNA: TGTGCCAGCAGTTCCACAGGGGTGCCTTCTAACTATGGCTACACCTTC.

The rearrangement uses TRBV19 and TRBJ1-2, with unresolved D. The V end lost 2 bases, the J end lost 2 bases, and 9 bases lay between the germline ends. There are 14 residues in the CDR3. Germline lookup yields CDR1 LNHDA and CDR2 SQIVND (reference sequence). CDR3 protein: CASSITLGNYGYTF. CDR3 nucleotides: TGTGCCAGTAGTATAACTCTCGGGAACTATGGCTACACCTTC.

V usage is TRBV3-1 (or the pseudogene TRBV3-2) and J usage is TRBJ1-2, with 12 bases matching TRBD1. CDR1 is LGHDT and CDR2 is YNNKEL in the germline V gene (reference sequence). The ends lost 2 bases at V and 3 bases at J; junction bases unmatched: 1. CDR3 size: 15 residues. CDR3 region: CASSQRDRGHYGYTF. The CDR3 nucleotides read TGTGCCAGCAGCCAAAGGGACAGGGGGCACTATGGCTACACCTTC.

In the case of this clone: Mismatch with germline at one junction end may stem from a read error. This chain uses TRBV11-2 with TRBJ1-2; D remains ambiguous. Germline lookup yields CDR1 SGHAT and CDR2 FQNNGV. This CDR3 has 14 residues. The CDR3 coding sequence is TGTGCCAGCAGCCTAGAGGTTACGGGGAGCGGCTACACCTTC. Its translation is CASSLEVTGSGYTF.

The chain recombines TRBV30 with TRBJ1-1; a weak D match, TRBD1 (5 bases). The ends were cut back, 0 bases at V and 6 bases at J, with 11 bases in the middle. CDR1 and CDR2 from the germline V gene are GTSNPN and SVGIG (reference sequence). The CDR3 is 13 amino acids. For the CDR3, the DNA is TGTGCCTGGAGTGTCCAGGGTGGTGCTGAAGCTTTCTTT. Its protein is CAWSVQGGAEAFF.

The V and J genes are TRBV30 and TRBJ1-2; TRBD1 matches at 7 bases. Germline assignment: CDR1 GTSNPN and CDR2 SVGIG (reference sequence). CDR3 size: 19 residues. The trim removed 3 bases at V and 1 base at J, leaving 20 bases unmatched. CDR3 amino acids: CAWSYRRGRGQADNYGYTF. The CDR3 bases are TGTGCCTGGAGCTACCGGAGGGGCCGAGGACAGGCTGATAACTATGGCTACACCTTC. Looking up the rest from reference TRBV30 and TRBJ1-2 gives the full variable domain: SQTIHQWPATLVQPVGSPLSLECTVEGTSNPNLYWYRQAAGRGLQLLFYSVGIGQISSEVPQNLSASRPQDRQFILSSKKLLLSDSGFYLCAWSYRRGRGQADNYGYTFGSGTRLTVV.

CDR3 sequence reads: CASSPGLAGVIVDTQYF. The CDR3 DNA sequence: TGCGCCAGCAGCCCGGGACTAGCGGGGGTTATTGTAGATACGCAGTATTTT. The chain links TRBV5-1 to TRBJ2-3; TRBD2 aligns across 14 bases. The CDR3 has 17 residues. From germline, CDR1 is SGHRS and CDR2 YFSETQ. Trimming cost V 4 bases and J 5 bases; bases outside gene matches: 9.

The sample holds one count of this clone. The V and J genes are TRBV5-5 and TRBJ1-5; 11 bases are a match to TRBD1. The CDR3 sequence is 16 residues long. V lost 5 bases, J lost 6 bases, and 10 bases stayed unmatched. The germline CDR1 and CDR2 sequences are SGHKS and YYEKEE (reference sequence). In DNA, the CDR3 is TGTGCCAGCAGTTCCTACTCGGGACAGGGGGGTCAGCCCCAGCATTTT. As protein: CASSSYSGQGGQPQHF.

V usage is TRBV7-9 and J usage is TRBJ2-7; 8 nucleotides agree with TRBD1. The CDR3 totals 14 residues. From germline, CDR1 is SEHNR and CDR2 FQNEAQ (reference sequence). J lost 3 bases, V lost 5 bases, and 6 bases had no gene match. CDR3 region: CASSPGTGDYEQYF. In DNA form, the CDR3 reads TGTGCCAGCAGCCCCGGGACAGGAGACTACGAGCAGTACTTC. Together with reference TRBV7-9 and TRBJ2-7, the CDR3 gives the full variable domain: DTGVSQNPRHKITKRGQNVTFRCDPISEHNRLYWYRQTLGQGPEFLTYFQNEAQLEKSRLLSDRFSAERPKGSFSTLEIQRTEQGDSAMYLCASSPGTGDYEQYFGPGTRLTVT.

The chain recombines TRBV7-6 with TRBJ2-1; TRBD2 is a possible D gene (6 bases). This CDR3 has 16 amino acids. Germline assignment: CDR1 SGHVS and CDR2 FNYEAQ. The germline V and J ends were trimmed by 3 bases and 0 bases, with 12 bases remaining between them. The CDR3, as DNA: TGTGCCAGCAGCTTGCGCCGGGGGAGCTCCTACAATGAGCAGTTCTTC. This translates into CASSLRRGSSYNEQFF. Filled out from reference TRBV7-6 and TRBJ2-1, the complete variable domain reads GAGVSQSPRYKVTKRGQDVALRCDPISGHVSLYWYRQALGQGPEFLTYFNYEAQQDKSGLPNDRFSAERPEGSISTLTIQRTEQRDSAMYRCASSLRRGSSYNEQFFGPGTRLTVL.

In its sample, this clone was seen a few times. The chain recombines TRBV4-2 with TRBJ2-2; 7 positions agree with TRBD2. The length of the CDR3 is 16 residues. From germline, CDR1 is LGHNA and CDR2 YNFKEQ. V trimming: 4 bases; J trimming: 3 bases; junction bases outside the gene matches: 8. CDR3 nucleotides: TGTGCCAGCAGCCCCCTGGGGGGAGGGGACACCGGGGAGCTGTTTTTT. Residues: CASSPLGGGDTGELFF.

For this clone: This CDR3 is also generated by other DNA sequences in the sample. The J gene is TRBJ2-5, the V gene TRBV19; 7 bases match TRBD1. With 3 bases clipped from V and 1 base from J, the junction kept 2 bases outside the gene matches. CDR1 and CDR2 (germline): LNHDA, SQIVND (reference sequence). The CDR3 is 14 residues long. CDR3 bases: TGTGCCAGTAGTATCGGGACAGTCCAAGAGACCCAGTACTTC. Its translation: CASSIGTVQETQYF.

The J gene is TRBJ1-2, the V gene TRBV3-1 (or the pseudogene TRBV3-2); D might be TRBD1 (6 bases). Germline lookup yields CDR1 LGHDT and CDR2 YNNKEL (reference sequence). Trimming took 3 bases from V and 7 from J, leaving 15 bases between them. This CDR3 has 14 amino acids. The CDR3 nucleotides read TGTGCCAGCAGCCAGGGGGCGGTCTTAAGTGGCTACACCTTC. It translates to CASSQGAVLSGYTF.

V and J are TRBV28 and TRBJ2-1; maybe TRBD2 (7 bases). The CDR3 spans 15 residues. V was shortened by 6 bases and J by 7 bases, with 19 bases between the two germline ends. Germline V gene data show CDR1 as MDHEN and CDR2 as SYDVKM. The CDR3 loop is CASSPFQGRVNEQFF. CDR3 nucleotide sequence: TGTGCCAGCAGCCCCTTCCAGGGGAGGGTGAATGAGCAGTTCTTC.